A single sample gave rise to the 2 T cell receptor beta chains below, sequenced in a study of read filtering for tumor transcriptome and immune sequencing. Molecular barcoded adaptors covering alpha/delta and beta/gamma chains were used on approximately 400 ng RNA. TCRdb independently ran MiXCR on the reads; one entry per CDR3 protein. The sample has roughly 41,000 distinct CDR3 sequences, roughly 15% seen once. Sequencing input: a population of CD138-negative cells sorted from bone marrow. Receptors originate from a donor at least 40 years old with multiple myeloma.

This clonotype was counted many times. The J gene is TRBJ2-7, the V gene TRBV27, with 10 positions matching TRBD2. The CDR3 loop spans 18 amino acids. V trimming: 6 bases; J trimming: 6 bases; junction bases outside the gene matches: 20. The V gene's germline CDR1 is MNHEY and CDR2 SMNVEV (reference sequence). CDR3 region: CASRGHRTSGWVGLEQYF. As DNA, the CDR3 is TGTGCCAGCAGGGGGCACAGGACTAGCGGATGGGTTGGGCTCGAGCAGTACTTC.

In its sample, this clonotype was seen many times. The rearrangement uses TRBV20-1 and TRBJ2-1, with 12 bases lining up with TRBD2. CDR1 DFQATT and CDR2 SNEGSKA come from the germline V gene (reference sequence). V shed 6 bases, J shed 4 bases, and the junction held 13 bases outside the gene matches. The CDR3 spans 17 residues. In DNA form, the CDR3 reads TGCAGTGCGACAATACCCGGGACTAGCGGGCCGTACAATGAGCAGTTCTTC. Protein: CSATIPGTSGPYNEQFF.